The entry below describes one TCR beta chain. Every donor contributed roughly 10 milliliters of peripheral blood by blood draw. The source of the sample is a study of blood T cells in healthy people across ages. A second 7 to 11 cycle PCR used barcoded and J-beta primers. Each CDR3 protein is one row after TCRdb ran MiXCR on the 5' RACE reads. The sample has just over 1 million distinct CDR3 sequences, around 43% seen once. Germline V gene lookup returns CDR1 MDHEN and CDR2 SYDVKM. This CDR3 is 14 amino acids long. The rearrangement links TRBV28 to TRBJ2-4, with TRBD1 matching 7 bases. The DNA end is a closer match to TRBJ2-7, so the J assignment may be wrong. The specimen was blood. This TCR was sampled from an older woman in good health. The CDR3 DNA reads TGTGCCAGCAGTACGACAGGGAAGTCCTACGAGCAGTACTTC. Its translation: CASSTTGKSYEQYF.